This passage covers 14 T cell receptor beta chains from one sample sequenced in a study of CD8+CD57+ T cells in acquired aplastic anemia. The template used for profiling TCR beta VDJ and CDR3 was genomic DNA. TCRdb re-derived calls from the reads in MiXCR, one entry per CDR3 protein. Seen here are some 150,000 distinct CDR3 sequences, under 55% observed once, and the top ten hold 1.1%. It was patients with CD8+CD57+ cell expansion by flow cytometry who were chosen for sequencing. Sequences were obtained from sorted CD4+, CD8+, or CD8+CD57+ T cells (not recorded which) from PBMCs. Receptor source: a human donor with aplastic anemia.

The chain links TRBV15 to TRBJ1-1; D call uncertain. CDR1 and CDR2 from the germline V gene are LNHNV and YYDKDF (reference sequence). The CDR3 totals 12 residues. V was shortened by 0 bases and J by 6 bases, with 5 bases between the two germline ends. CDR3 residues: CATSRDFAEAFF. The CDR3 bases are TGTGCCACCAGCAGAGACTTTGCTGAAGCTTTCTTT.

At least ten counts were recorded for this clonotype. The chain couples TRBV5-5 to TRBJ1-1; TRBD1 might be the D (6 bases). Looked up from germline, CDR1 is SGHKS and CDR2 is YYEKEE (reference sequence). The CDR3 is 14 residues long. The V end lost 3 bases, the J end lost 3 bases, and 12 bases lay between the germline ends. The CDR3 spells CASSWGGGYTEAFF. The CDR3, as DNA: TGTGCCAGCAGCTGGGGAGGGGGGTACACTGAAGCTTTCTTT.

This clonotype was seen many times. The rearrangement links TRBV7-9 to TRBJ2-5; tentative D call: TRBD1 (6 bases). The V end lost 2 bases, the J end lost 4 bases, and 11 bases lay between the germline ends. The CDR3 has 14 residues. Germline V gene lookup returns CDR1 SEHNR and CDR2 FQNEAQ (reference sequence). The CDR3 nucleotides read TGTGCCAGCAGCTTAAGAACAGGGACAGAGACCCAGTACTTC. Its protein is CASSLRTGTETQYF.

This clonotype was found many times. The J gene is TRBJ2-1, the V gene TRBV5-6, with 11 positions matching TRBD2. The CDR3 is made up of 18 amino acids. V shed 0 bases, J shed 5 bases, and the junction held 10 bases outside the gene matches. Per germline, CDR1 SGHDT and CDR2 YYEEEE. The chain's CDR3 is CASSLVVAGGPGDNEQFF. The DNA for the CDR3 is TGTGCCAGCAGCTTGGTAGTAGCGGGGGGGCCTGGGGACAATGAGCAGTTCTTC.

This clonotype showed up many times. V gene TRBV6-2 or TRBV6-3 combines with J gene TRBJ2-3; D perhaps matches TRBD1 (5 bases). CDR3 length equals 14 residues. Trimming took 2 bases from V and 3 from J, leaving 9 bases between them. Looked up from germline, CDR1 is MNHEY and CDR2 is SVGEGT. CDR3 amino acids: CASSYGAITDTQYF. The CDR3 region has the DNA TGTGCCAGCAGTTACGGGGCCATAACAGATACGCAGTATTTT.

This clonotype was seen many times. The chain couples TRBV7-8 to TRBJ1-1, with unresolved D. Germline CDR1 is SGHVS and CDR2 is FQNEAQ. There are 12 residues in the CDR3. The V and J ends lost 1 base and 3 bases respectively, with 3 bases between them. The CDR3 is CASSLVHTEAFF. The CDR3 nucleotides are TGTGCCAGCAGCTTAGTACACACTGAAGCTTTCTTT.

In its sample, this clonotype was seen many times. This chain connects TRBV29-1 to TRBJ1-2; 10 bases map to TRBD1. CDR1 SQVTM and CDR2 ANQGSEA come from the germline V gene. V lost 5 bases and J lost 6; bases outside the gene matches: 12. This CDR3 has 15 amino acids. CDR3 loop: CSVSEDRGFVDGYTF. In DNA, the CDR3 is TGCAGCGTTAGTGAGGACAGGGGGTTCGTTGATGGCTACACCTTC.

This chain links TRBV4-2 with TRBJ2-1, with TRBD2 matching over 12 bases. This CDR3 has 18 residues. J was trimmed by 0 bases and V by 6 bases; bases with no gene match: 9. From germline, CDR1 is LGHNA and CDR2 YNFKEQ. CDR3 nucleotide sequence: TGTGCCAGCAGTGCTTCTAGCGGGGGGGTTCTCTCCTACAATGAGCAGTTCTTC. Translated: CASSASSGGVLSYNEQFF.

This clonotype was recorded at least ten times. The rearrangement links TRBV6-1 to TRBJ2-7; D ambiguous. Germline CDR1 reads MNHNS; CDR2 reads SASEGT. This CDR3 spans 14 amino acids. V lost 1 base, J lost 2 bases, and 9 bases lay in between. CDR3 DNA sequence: TGTGCCAGCAGTGAAGGTAACAGACCCTACGAGCAGTACTTC. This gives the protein CASSEGNRPYEQYF.

The DNA for the CDR3 is TGTGCCACCAGTGATTTGCCTGGACAGGGGACGTATGAGCAGTTCTTC. Translated, it gives CATSDLPGQGTYEQFF. The chain carries TRBV24-1 and TRBJ2-1, with 9 bases fitting TRBD1. V gave up 0 bases and J gave up 8 bases; unmatched junction bases: 7. In germline, CDR1 is KGHDR, CDR2 SFDVKD. This CDR3 has 16 amino acids.

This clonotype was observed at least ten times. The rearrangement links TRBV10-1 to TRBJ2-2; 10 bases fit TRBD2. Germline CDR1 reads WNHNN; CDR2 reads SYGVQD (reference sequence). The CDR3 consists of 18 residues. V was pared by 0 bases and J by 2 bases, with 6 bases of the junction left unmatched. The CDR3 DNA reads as TGCGCCAGCAGTGAGTCGAACACTAGCGGGGAAAACACCGGGGAGCTGTTTTTT. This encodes CASSESNTSGENTGELFF.

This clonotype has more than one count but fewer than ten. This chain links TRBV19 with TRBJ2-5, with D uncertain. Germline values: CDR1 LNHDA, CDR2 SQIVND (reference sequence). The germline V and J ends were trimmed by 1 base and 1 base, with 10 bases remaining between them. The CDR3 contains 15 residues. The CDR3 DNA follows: TGTGCCAGTAGTATAGTGCACCCCTTCCAAGAGACCCAGTACTTC. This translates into CASSIVHPFQETQYF.

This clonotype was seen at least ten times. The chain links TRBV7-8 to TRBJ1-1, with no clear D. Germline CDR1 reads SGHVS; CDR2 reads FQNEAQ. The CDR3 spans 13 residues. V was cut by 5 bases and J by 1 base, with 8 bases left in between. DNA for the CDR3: TGTGCCAGCAGCCCCCGACGGAACACTGAAGCTTTCTTT. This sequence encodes CASSPRRNTEAFF. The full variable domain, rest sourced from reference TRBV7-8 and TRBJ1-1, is GAGVSQSPRYKVAKRGQDVALRCDPISGHVSLFWYQQALGQGPEFLTYFQNEAQLDKSGLPSDRFFAERPEGSVSTLKIQRTQQEDSAVYLCASSPRRNTEAFFGQGTRLTVV.

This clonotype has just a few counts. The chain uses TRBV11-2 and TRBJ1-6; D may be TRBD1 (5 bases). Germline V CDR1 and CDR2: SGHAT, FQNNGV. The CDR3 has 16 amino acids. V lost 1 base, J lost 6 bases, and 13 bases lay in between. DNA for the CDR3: TGTGCCAGCAGCTTAGTAGGCCAGGGTGGTAATTCACCCCTCCACTTT. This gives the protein CASSLVGQGGNSPLHF.